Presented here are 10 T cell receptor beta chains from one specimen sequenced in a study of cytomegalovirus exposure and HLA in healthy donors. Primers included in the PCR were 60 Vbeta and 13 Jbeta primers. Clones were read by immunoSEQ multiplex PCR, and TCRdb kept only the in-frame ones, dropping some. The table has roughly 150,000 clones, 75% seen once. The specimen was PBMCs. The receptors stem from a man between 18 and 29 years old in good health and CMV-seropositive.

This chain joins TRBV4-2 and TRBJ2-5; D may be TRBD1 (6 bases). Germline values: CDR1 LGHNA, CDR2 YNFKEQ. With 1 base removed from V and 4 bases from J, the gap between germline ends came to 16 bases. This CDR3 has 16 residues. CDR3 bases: TGTGCCAGCAGCCAAGTCTTGAGGGGGAGCGGAGAGACCCAGTACTTC. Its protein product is CASSQVLRGSGETQYF.

The CDR3 nucleotides are TGTGCCAGCAGCGGGTCTTGGGGCAGTCCGAGCTCCTACAATGAGCAGTTCTTC. Its protein product is CASSGSWGSPSSYNEQFF. The chain employs TRBV9 and TRBJ2-1, with D perhaps TRBD1 (5 bases). CDR1 SGDLS and CDR2 YYNGEE come from the germline V gene. The CDR3 consists of 18 residues. Between the trimmed V and J ends, which lost 3 bases and 0 bases, there was a span of 19 bases.

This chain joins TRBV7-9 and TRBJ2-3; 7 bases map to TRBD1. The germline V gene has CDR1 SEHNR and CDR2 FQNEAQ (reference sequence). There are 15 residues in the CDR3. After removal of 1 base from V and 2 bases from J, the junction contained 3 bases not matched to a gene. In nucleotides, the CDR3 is TGTGCCAGCAGCTTAGGGGACAGTCTCACAGATACGCAGTATTTT. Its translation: CASSLGDSLTDTQYF.

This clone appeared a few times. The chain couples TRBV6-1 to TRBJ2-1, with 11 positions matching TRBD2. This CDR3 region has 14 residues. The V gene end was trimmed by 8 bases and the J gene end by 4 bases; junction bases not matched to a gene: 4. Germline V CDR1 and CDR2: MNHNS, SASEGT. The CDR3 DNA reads TGTGCCAGCGACGGGACTAGCGGATACAATGAGCAGTTCTTC. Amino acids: CASDGTSGYNEQFF.

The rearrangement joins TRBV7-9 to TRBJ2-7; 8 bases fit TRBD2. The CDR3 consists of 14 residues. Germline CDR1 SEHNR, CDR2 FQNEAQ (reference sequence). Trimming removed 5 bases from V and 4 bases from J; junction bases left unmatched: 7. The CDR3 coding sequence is TGTGCCAGCAGCCCCACTAGCGGAAATTACGAGCAGTACTTC. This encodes CASSPTSGNYEQYF.

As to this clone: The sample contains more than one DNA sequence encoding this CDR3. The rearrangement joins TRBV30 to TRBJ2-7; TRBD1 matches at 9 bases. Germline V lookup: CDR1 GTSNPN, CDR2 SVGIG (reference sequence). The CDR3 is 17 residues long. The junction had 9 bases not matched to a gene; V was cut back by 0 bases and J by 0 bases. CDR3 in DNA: TGTGCCTGGAGTGTTCTAGCCGGGACAGGGAGCTCCTACGAGCAGTACTTC. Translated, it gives CAWSVLAGTGSSYEQYF. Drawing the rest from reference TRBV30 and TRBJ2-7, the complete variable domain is SQTIHQWPATLVQPVGSPLSLECTVEGTSNPNLYWYRQAAGRGLQLLFYSVGIGQISSEVPQNLSASRPQDRQFILSSKKLLLSDSGFYLCAWSVLAGTGSSYEQYFGPGTRLTVT.

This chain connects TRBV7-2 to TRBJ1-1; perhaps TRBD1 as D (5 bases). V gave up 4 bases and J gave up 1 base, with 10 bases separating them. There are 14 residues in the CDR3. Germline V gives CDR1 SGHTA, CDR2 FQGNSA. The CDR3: CASSSGQGNTEAFF. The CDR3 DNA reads TGTGCCAGCAGCTCCGGGCAGGGGAACACTGAAGCTTTCTTT.

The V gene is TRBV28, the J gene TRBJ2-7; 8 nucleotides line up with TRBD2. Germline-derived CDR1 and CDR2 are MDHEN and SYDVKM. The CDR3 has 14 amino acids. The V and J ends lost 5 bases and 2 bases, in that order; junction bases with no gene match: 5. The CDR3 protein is CASSPSGGTYEQYF. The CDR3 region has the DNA TGTGCCAGCAGTCCGTCGGGAGGGACCTACGAGCAGTACTTC.

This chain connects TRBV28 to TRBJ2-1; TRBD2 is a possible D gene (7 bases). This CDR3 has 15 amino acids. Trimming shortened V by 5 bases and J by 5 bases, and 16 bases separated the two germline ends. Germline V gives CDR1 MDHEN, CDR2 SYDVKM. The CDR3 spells CASSRRGEGNNEQFF. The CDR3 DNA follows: TGTGCCAGCAGTCGAAGGGGGGAGGGGAACAATGAGCAGTTCTTC. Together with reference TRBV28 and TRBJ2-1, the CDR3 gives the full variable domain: DVKVTQSSRYLVKRTGEKVFLECVQDMDHENMFWYRQDPGLGLRLIYFSYDVKMKEKGDIPEGYSVSREKKERFSLILESASTNQTSMYLCASSRRGEGNNEQFFGPGTRLTVL.

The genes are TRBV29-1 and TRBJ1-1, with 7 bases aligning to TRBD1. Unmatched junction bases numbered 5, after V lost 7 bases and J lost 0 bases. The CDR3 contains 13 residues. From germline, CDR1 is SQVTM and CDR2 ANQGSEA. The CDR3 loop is CSGDRAMNTEAFF. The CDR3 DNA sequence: TGCAGCGGCGACAGGGCCATGAACACTGAAGCTTTCTTT.